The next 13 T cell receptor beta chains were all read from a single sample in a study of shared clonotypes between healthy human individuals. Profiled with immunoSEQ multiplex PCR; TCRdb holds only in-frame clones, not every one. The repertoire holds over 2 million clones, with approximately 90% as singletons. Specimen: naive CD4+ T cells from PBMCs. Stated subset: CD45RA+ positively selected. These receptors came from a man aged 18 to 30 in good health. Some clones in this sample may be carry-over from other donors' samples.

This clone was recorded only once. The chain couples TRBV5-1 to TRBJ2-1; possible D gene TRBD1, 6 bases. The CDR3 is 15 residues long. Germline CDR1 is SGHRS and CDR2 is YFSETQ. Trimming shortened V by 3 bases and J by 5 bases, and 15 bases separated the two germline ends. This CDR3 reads CASSSRGPGHNEQFF. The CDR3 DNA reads TGCGCCAGCAGCTCCAGGGGTCCAGGCCACAATGAGCAGTTCTTC. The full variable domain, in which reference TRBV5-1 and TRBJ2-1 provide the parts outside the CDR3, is KAGVTQTPRYLIKTRGQQVTLSCSPISGHRSVSWYQQTPGQGLQFLFEYFSETQRNKGNFPGRFSGRQFSNSRSEMNVSTLELGDSALYLCASSSRGPGHNEQFFGPGTRLTVL.

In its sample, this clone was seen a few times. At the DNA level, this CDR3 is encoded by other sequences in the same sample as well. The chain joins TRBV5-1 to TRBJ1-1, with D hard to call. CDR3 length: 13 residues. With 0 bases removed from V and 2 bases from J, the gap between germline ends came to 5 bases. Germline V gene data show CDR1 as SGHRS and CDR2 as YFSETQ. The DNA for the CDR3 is TGCGCCAGCAGCTTGGGGGCTAACACTGAAGCTTTCTTT. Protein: CASSLGANTEAFF.

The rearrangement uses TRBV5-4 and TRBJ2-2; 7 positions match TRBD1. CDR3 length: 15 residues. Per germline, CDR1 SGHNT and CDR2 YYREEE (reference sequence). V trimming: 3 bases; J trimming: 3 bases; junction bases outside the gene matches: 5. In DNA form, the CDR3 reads TGTGCCAGCAGCTATCGACAGGGTGACACCGGGGAGCTGTTTTTT. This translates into CASSYRQGDTGELFF.

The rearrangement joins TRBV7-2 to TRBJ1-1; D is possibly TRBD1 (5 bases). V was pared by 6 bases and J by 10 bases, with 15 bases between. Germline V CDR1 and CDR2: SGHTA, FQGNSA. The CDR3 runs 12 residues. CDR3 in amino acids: CASSIRWGGAFF. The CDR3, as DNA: TGTGCCAGCAGTATCAGATGGGGCGGAGCTTTCTTT.

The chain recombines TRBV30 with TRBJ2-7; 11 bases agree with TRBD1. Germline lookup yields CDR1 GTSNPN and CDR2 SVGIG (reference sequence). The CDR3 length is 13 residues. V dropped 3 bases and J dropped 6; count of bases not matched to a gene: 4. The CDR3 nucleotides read TGTGCCTGGAGCAGGACAGGGGGCGCCGAGCAGTACTTC. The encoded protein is CAWSRTGGAEQYF. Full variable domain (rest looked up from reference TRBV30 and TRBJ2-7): SQTIHQWPATLVQPVGSPLSLECTVEGTSNPNLYWYRQAAGRGLQLLFYSVGIGQISSEVPQNLSASRPQDRQFILSSKKLLLSDSGFYLCAWSRTGGAEQYFGPGTRLTVT.

The CDR3 spells CASSLARTSGREDTQYF. CDR3 DNA sequence: TGCGCCAGCAGCTTGGCCAGAACTAGCGGGAGAGAAGATACGCAGTATTTT. The chain employs TRBV5-1 and TRBJ2-3; 11 nucleotides align to TRBD2. Germline V CDR1 and CDR2: SGHRS, YFSETQ. This CDR3 is built from 17 residues. Trimming cost V 0 bases and J 5 bases; bases outside gene matches: 8. The entire variable domain, with the rest obtained from reference TRBV5-1 and TRBJ2-3, is as follows: KAGVTQTPRYLIKTRGQQVTLSCSPISGHRSVSWYQQTPGQGLQFLFEYFSETQRNKGNFPGRFSGRQFSNSRSEMNVSTLELGDSALYLCASSLARTSGREDTQYFGPGTRLTVL.

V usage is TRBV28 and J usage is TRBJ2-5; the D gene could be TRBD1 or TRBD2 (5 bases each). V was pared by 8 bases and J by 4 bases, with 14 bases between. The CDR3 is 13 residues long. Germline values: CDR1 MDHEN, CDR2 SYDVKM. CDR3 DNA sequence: TGTGCCAGCCTGCGTCCGGGGACAGAGACCCAGTACTTC. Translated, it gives CASLRPGTETQYF.

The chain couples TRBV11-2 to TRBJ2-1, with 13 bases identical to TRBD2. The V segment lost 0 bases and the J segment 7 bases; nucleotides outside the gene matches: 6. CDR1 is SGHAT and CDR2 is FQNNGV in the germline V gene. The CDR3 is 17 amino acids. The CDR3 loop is CASSLDLLAGGSNEQFF. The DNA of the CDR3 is TGTGCCAGCAGCTTAGATCTACTAGCGGGAGGGTCAAATGAGCAGTTCTTC.

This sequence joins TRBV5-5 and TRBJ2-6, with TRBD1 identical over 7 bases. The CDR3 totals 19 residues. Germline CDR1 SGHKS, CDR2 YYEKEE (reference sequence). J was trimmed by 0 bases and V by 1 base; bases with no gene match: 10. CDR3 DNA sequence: TGTGCCAGCAGCTTGTTTATTGACAGGGTGAGCTCTGGGGCCAACGTCCTGACTTTC. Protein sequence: CASSLFIDRVSSGANVLTF.

This CDR3 is CASSHRQGSINTGELFF. The DNA for the CDR3 is TGCGCCAGCAGCCACCGACAGGGGTCGATTAACACCGGGGAGCTGTTTTTT. The chain combines TRBV4-3 with TRBJ2-2; TRBD1 aligns across 8 bases. The germline V gene has CDR1 LGHNA and CDR2 YSLEER. The V gene end was trimmed by 3 bases and the J gene end by 2 bases; junction bases not matched to a gene: 8. This CDR3 has 17 residues.

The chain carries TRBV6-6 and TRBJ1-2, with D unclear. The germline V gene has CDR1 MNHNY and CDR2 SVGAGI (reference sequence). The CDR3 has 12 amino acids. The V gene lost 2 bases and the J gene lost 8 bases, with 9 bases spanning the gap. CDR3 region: CASSYEEEGYTF. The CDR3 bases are TGTGCCAGCAGTTACGAAGAGGAAGGCTACACCTTC.

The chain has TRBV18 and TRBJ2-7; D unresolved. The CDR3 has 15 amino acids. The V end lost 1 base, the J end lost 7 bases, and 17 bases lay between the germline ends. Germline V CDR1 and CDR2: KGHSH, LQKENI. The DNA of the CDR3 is TGTGCCAGCTCACCACGATCTGGCGCGGCGGAAGAGCAGTACTTC. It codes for CASSPRSGAAEEQYF.

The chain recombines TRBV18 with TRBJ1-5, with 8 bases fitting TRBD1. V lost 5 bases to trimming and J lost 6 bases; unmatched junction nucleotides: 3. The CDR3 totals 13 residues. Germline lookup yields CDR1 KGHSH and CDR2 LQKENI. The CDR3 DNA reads TGTGCCAGCTCAGATGACAGGGGTCAGCCCCAGCATTTT. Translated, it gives CASSDDRGQPQHF. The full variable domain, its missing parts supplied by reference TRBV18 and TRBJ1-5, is NAGVMQNPRHLVRRRGQEARLRCSPMKGHSHVYWYRQLPEEGLKFMVYLQKENIIDESGMPKERFSAEFPKEGPSILRIQQVVRGDSAAYFCASSDDRGQPQHFGDGTRLSIL.